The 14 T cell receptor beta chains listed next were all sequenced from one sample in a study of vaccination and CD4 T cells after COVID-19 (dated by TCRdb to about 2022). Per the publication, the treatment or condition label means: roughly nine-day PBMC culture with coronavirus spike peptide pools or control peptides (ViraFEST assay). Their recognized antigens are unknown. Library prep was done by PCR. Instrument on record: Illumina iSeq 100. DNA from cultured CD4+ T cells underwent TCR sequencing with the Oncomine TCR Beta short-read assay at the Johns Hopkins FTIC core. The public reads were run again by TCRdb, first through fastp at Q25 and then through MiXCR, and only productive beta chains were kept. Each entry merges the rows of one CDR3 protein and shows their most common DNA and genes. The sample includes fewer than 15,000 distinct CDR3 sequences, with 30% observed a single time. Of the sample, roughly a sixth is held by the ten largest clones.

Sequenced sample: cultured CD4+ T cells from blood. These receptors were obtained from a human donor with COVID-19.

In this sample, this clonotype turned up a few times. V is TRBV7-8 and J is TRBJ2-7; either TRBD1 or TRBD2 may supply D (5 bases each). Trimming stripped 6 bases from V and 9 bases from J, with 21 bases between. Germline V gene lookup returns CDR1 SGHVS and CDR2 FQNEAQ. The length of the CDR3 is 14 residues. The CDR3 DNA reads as TGTGCCAGCAGATTCAGGAATAATCAGGGAGTGCAGTACTTC. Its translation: CASRFRNNQGVQYF.

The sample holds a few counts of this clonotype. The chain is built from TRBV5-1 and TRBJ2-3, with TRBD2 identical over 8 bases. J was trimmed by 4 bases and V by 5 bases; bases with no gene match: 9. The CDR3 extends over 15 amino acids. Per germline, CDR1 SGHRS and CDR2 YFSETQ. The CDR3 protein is CASSSAGVNSDTQYF. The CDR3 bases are TGCGCCAGCAGTTCAGCGGGGGTCAACTCAGATACGCAGTATTTT.

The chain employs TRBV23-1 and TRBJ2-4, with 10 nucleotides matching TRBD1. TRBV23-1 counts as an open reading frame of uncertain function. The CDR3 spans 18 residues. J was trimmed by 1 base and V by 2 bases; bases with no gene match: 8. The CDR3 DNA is TGCGCCAGCAGTCAAAAAGGGACAGGGGTCAGGGCCAAAAACATTCAGTACTTC. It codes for CASSQKGTGVRAKNIQYF.

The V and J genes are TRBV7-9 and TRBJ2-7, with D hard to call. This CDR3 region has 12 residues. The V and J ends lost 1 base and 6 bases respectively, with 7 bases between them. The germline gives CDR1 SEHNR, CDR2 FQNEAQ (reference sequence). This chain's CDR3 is CASSLETPEQYF. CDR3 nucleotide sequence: TGTGCCAGCAGCTTAGAGACACCCGAGCAGTACTTC.

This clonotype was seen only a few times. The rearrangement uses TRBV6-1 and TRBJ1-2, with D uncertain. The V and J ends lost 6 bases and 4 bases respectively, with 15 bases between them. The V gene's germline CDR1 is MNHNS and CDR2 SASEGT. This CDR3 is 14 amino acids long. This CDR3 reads CASSPPGSRYGYTF. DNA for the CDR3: TGTGCCAGCAGCCCTCCTGGATCTCGCTATGGCTACACCTTC.

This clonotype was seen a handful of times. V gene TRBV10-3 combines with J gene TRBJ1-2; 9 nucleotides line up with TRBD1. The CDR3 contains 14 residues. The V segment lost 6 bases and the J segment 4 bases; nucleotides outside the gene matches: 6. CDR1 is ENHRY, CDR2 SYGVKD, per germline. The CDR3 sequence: CAIRGGQGTYGYTF. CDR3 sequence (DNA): TGTGCCATCAGGGGGGGACAGGGAACCTATGGCTACACCTTC.

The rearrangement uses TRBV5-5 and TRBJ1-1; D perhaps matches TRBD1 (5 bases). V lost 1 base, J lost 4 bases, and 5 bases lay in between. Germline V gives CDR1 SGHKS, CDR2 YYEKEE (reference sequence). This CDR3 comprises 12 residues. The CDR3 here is CASSLTGTEAFF. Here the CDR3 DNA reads TGTGCCAGCAGCTTGACAGGCACTGAAGCTTTCTTT. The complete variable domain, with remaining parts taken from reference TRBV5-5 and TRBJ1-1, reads DAGVTQSPTHLIKTRGQQVTLRCSPISGHKSVSWYQQVLGQGPQFIFQYYEKEERGRGNFPDRFSARQFPNYSSELNVNALLLGDSALYLCASSLTGTEAFFGQGTRLTVV.

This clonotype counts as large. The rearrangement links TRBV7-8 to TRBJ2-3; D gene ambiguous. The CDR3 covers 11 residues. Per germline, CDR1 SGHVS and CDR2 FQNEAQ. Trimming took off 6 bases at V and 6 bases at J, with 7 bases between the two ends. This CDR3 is CASSSLDTQYF. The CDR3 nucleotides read TGTGCCAGCAGTTCCCTGGATACGCAGTATTTT.

CDR3 protein: CASSLLRGQSPLHF. DNA of the CDR3: TGTGCCAGCAGCTTACTAAGGGGCCAGTCACCCCTCCACTTT. The V call is TRBV7-2, the J call TRBJ1-6, with D perhaps matching TRBD1 (5 bases). V was shortened by 2 bases and J by 10 bases, with 12 bases between the two germline ends. The CDR3 contains 14 residues. CDR1 and CDR2 (germline): SGHTA, FQGNSA.

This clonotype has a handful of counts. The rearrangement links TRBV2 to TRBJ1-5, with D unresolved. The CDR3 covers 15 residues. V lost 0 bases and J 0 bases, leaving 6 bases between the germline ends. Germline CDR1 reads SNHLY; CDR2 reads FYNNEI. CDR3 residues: CASSEAGDSNQPQHF. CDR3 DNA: TGTGCCAGCAGTGAAGCCGGGGATAGCAATCAGCCCCAGCATTTT.

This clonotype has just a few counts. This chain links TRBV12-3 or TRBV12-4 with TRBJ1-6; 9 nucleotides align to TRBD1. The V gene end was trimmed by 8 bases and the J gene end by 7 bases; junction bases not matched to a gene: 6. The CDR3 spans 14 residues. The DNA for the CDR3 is TGTGCCAGCGGGGGGGACAGGGTGAATTCACCCCTCCACTTT. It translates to CASGGDRVNSPLHF.

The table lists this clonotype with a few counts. In DNA form, the CDR3 reads TGCAGTAGATCCGGGACTTCCCAAGAGACCCAGTACTTC. Protein sequence: CSRSGTSQETQYF. This chain links TRBV20-1 with TRBJ2-5, with D possibly being TRBD2 (6 bases). This CDR3 is 13 amino acids long. The germline CDR1 and CDR2 sequences are DFQATT and SNEGSKA (reference sequence). The V gene lost 8 bases and the J gene lost 1 base, with 14 bases spanning the gap.

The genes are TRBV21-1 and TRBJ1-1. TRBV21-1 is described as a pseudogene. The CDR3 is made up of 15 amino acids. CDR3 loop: CASSKEGPCGTEAFF. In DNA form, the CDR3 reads TGTGCCAGCAGCAAAGAGGGCCCCTGCGGCACTGAAGCTTTCTTT.

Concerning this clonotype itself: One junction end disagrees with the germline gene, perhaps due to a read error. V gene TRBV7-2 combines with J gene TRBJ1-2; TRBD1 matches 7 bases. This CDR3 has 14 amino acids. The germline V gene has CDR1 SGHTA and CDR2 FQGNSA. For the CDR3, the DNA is TGTGCCAGCAGGAGAGAGGGGGCCGGGTATGGCCACACCTTC. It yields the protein CASRREGAGYGHTF.